What follows are 29 T cell receptor beta chains derived from one specimen sequenced in a study of T cell responses to AZD1222 COVID-19 vaccine. Assay used: immunoSEQ multiplex PCR; TCRdb lists only in-frame clones, some missing. Here the sample spans fewer than 150,000 clones, approximately 93% being singletons. Source: peripheral blood, taken on day 0 of AZD1222 vaccination. These receptor sequences come from an adult in good health.

The chain couples TRBV18 to TRBJ1-1; 7 positions match TRBD1. V lost 5 bases, J lost 1 base, and 7 bases stayed unmatched. CDR1 KGHSH and CDR2 LQKENI come from the germline V gene. The CDR3 length is 15 residues. CDR3 protein: CASSSSGTENTEAFF. In nucleotides, the CDR3 is TGTGCCAGCTCATCATCCGGGACAGAGAACACTGAAGCTTTCTTT.

J is TRBJ2-1 and V is TRBV7-8, with D unresolved. Per the germline V gene, CDR1 is SGHVS and CDR2 is FQNEAQ. The CDR3 is made up of 16 amino acids. The V end lost 3 bases, the J end lost 4 bases, and 16 bases lay between the germline ends. The CDR3, as DNA: TGTGCCAGCAGCTTCCTGATATCGGATGAGTACAATGAGCAGTTCTTC. The encoded protein is CASSFLISDEYNEQFF.

This rearrangement joins TRBV11-3 to TRBJ2-3; D is perhaps TRBD1 or TRBD2 (5 bases each). The CDR3 is made up of 14 amino acids. Trimming shortened V by 0 bases and J by 4 bases, and 8 bases separated the two germline ends. Germline CDR1 and CDR2: SGHNT and YENEEA. In DNA form, the CDR3 reads TGTGCCAGCAGCTTAGATCAGGGAGCAGATACGCAGTATTTT. Translation gives CASSLDQGADTQYF. The full variable domain, in which reference TRBV11-3 and TRBJ2-3 provide the parts outside the CDR3, is EAGVVQSPRYKIIEKKQPVAFWCNPISGHNTLYWYLQNLGQGPELLIRYENEEAVDDSQLPKDRFSAERLKGVDSTLKIQPAELGDSAVYLCASSLDQGADTQYFGPGTRLTVL.

This chain uses TRBV5-4 with TRBJ1-6, with TRBD1 as a possible D gene (6 bases). Trimming removed 5 bases at V and 10 bases at J, with 13 bases between. Germline values: CDR1 SGHNT, CDR2 YYREEE (reference sequence). CDR3 length: 13 amino acids. The CDR3, as DNA: TGTGCCAGCAGTCTCAACAGGGACTCACCCCTCCACTTT. It translates to CASSLNRDSPLHF.

V gene TRBV21-1 combines with J gene TRBJ2-7; the D call of TRBD2 is as the table states it, not checked on the DNA. TRBV21-1 represents a pseudogene. The CDR3 totals 15 residues. This CDR3 is CASTSTSPSSYEQYF. CDR3 bases: TGTGCCAGCACCTCGACTAGCCCAAGCTCCTACGAGCAGTACTTC.

This CDR3 reads CASRPGTGVGYGYTF. The CDR3 DNA reads as TGTGCCAGTAGGCCCGGGACAGGGGTTGGTTATGGCTACACCTTC. V and J are TRBV19 and TRBJ1-2, with TRBD1 matching 10 bases. CDR3 length equals 15 residues. V was clipped by 6 bases and J by 5 bases; unmatched bases: 9. The germline CDR1 and CDR2 sequences are LNHDA and SQIVND (reference sequence).

V usage is TRBV5-1 and J usage is TRBJ1-1; D is ambiguous. Trimming stripped 2 bases from V and 2 bases from J, with 19 bases between. This CDR3 is built from 17 residues. Germline V gene sequence: CDR1 SGHRS, CDR2 YFSETQ. The CDR3 DNA follows: TGCGCCAGCAGCTTCAATAGGGTGACCGCTCCCAACACTGAAGCTTTCTTT. It translates to CASSFNRVTAPNTEAFF.

The V and J genes are TRBV20-1 and TRBJ1-2; 7 nucleotides align to TRBD1. This CDR3 is built from 14 residues. Germline loops: CDR1 DFQATT, CDR2 SNEGSKA (reference sequence). With V trimmed by 3 bases and J by 0 bases, 4 bases remained unmatched. CDR3 amino acids: CSASSDRSNYGYTF. Here the CDR3 DNA reads TGCAGTGCTAGTTCGGACAGGTCTAACTATGGCTACACCTTC.

The rearrangement joins TRBV15 to TRBJ1-2; the D gene is possibly TRBD1 (6 bases). The CDR3 consists of 16 residues. Germline loops: CDR1 LNHNV, CDR2 YYDKDF (reference sequence). The V end was cut by 2 bases, the J end by 3 bases, with 16 bases between. CDR3 in amino acids: CATSRTLQGTDYGYTF. The CDR3 bases are TGTGCCACCAGCAGAACTTTGCAGGGGACCGACTATGGCTACACCTTC.

The genes are TRBV20-1 and TRBJ1-2; D unclear. The germline V gene encodes CDR1 DFQATT and CDR2 SNEGSKA (reference sequence). Between the trimmed V and J ends, which lost 3 bases and 7 bases, there was a span of 24 bases. The CDR3 has 16 residues. The CDR3 protein is CSASRGTTTTQGGYTF. The CDR3 nucleotides are TGCAGTGCTAGTCGCGGCACAACTACTACCCAAGGTGGCTACACCTTC.

The chain couples TRBV12-3 or TRBV12-4 to TRBJ1-2, with D unresolved. The CDR3 is made up of 13 amino acids. V was cut by 5 bases and J by 5 bases, with 12 bases left in between. The CDR3 loop is CASSTKRPYGYTF. The CDR3 DNA reads as TGTGCCAGCAGTACAAAAAGGCCATATGGCTACACCTTC.

This rearrangement joins TRBV7-9 to TRBJ1-6, with D uncertain. CDR3 length: 15 residues. Germline lookup yields CDR1 SEHNR and CDR2 FQNEAQ (reference sequence). V lost 0 bases and J 7 bases, leaving 10 bases between the germline ends. The CDR3, as DNA: TGTGCCAGCAGCTTAGCGGTGGAGGAGAATTCACCCCTCCACTTT. Translated: CASSLAVEENSPLHF.

The chain employs TRBV10-3 and TRBJ1-2; a possible D gene is TRBD1 (5 bases). CDR1 is ENHRY and CDR2 is SYGVKD in the germline V gene. V lost 5 bases, J lost 2 bases, and 15 bases lay in between. The CDR3 length is 15 residues. CDR3 sequence reads: CAISRVGGANYGYTF. The CDR3 DNA sequence: TGTGCCATCAGTCGTGTGGGGGGAGCGAACTATGGCTACACCTTC.

The chain has TRBV7-9 and TRBJ1-5; D call uncertain. The CDR3 is 14 amino acids. Germline lookup yields CDR1 SEHNR and CDR2 FQNEAQ (reference sequence). Trimming stripped 3 bases from V and 5 bases from J, with 11 bases between. The CDR3 reads CASSFGPGYQPQHF. The DNA of the CDR3 is TGTGCCAGCAGCTTTGGGCCGGGGTATCAGCCCCAGCATTTT.

This chain joins TRBV27 and TRBJ2-3; no clear D. The CDR3 loop spans 15 amino acids. CDR1 and CDR2 (germline): MNHEY, SMNVEV (reference sequence). V gave up 11 bases and J gave up 6 bases, with 24 bases separating them. CDR3 in amino acids: CAPPRWQQKRDTQYF. The CDR3, as DNA: TGTGCCCCGCCCAGGTGGCAGCAAAAAAGGGATACGCAGTATTTT.

This chain joins TRBV7-2 and TRBJ1-5, with D unclear. V lost 6 bases and J 2 bases, leaving 5 bases between the germline ends. CDR3 length: 12 amino acids. Germline values: CDR1 SGHTA, CDR2 FQGNSA. The CDR3 region is CASRLGNQPQHF. In DNA, the CDR3 is TGTGCCAGCAGGCTAGGCAATCAGCCCCAGCATTTT.

The chain couples TRBV28 to TRBJ2-1, with 10 bases lining up with TRBD1. There are 16 residues in the CDR3. V lost 5 bases, J lost 7 bases, and 11 bases stayed unmatched. Germline values: CDR1 MDHEN, CDR2 SYDVKM. The CDR3 nucleotides read TGTGCCAGCAGTGATACCGGGACAGGGGCCGAGAATGAGCAGTTCTTC. It specifies CASSDTGTGAENEQFF.

The rearrangement uses TRBV9 and TRBJ2-1; 14 bases are a match to TRBD2. Germline-derived CDR1 and CDR2 are SGDLS and YYNGEE. This CDR3 contains 15 residues. V was pared by 0 bases and J by 7 bases, with 0 bases of the junction left unmatched. This CDR3 reads CASSVGLAGGNEQFF. The CDR3 coding sequence is TGTGCCAGCAGCGTAGGACTAGCGGGGGGGAATGAGCAGTTCTTC. Variable domain in full (rest from reference TRBV9 and TRBJ2-1): DSGVTQTPKHLITATGQRVTLRCSPRSGDLSVYWYQQSLDQGLQFLIQYYNGEERAKGNILERFSAQQFPDLHSELNLSSLELGDSALYFCASSVGLAGGNEQFFGPGTRLTVL.

This clone was seen once. V is TRBV11-2 and J is TRBJ2-5, with a possible D match to TRBD1 (5 bases). Germline V gene data show CDR1 as SGHAT and CDR2 as FQNNGV. V shed 4 bases and J shed 7 bases, with 16 bases lying between them. The length of the CDR3 is 14 residues. The CDR3 bases are TGTGCCAGCAGCTCCCTTGGCCAGGGTAGGACCCAGTACTTC. Protein sequence: CASSSLGQGRTQYF.

The genes are TRBV11-2 and TRBJ2-1; 11 bases are a match to TRBD2. This CDR3 comprises 18 residues. Germline V gene lookup returns CDR1 SGHAT and CDR2 FQNNGV. V was pared by 1 base and J by 9 bases, with 14 bases of the junction left unmatched. CDR3 loop: CASSLVLAGAPRGSEQFF. Here the CDR3 DNA reads TGTGCCAGCAGCTTAGTACTAGCGGGGGCCCCACGGGGGAGTGAGCAGTTCTTC.

This chain connects TRBV10-2 to TRBJ2-7; D perhaps matches TRBD1 (6 bases). Trimming removed 0 bases from V and 0 bases from J, with 12 bases in between. The CDR3 totals 16 residues. CDR1 WSHSY and CDR2 SAAADI come from the germline V gene. DNA of the CDR3: TGCGCCAGCAGTGAGTCGGACAGCTGGGCCTCCTACGAGCAGTACTTC. Translated: CASSESDSWASYEQYF.

This chain links TRBV2 with TRBJ1-5; D is perhaps TRBD1 (5 bases). The V gene's germline CDR1 is SNHLY and CDR2 FYNNEI. V lost 8 bases and J 5 bases, leaving 13 bases between the germline ends. CDR3 length: 13 amino acids. The CDR3 here is CASHMGGDQPQHF. DNA of the CDR3: TGTGCCAGCCACATGGGGGGGGATCAGCCCCAGCATTTT.

The rearrangement links TRBV19 to TRBJ2-2; D may be TRBD2 (6 bases). The CDR3 sequence is 14 residues long. The germline gives CDR1 LNHDA, CDR2 SQIVND (reference sequence). Trimming took off 5 bases at V and 4 bases at J, with 11 bases between the two ends. CDR3 sequence reads: CASSLGGFTGELFF. The CDR3 DNA reads as TGTGCCAGTAGTTTAGGAGGGTTCACCGGGGAGCTGTTTTTT.

The chain carries TRBV27 and TRBJ2-3; D ambiguous. The ends were cut back, 7 bases at V and 6 bases at J, with 14 bases in the middle. Looked up from germline, CDR1 is MNHEY and CDR2 is SMNVEV (reference sequence). The CDR3 extends over 13 amino acids. This CDR3 reads CASKSLGSDTQYF. Written as DNA, the CDR3 is TGTGCCAGCAAGAGCCTCGGCAGCGATACGCAGTATTTT.

The chain joins TRBV6-5 to TRBJ2-3; 7 bases map to TRBD1. The V and J ends lost 0 bases and 3 bases, in that order; junction bases with no gene match: 3. Germline V gene data show CDR1 as MNHEY and CDR2 as SVGAGI. This CDR3 is 15 amino acids long. CDR3 loop: CASSYSRQGTDTQYF. The CDR3 nucleotides read TGTGCCAGCAGTTACTCCCGACAGGGAACAGATACGCAGTATTTT.

The V call is TRBV9, the J call TRBJ1-3; tentative D call: TRBD1 (6 bases). Between the trimmed V and J ends, which lost 0 bases and 8 bases, there was a span of 18 bases. This CDR3 spans 16 amino acids. CDR1 is SGDLS, CDR2 YYNGEE, per germline. CDR3 DNA sequence: TGTGCCAGCAGCGTAGGTTCAGGGGCCGGCGGGGACACCATATATTTT. This codes for CASSVGSGAGGDTIYF.

The sample holds one count of this clone. The chain couples TRBV6-5 to TRBJ1-6, with D perhaps TRBD1 (5 bases). The CDR3 is 16 residues long. The germline V gene has CDR1 MNHEY and CDR2 SVGAGI. Trimming removed 2 bases at V and 3 bases at J, with 11 bases between. CDR3 sequence reads: CASSYAGGVYNSPLHF. CDR3 nucleotides: TGTGCCAGCAGTTACGCGGGGGGGGTCTATAATTCACCCCTCCACTTT.

This chain connects TRBV28 to TRBJ2-1; 7 positions match TRBD1. Germline-derived CDR1 and CDR2 are MDHEN and SYDVKM. Trimming took 1 base from V and 11 from J; bases not matched to a gene: 2. The CDR3 runs to 12 residues. Here the CDR3 DNA reads TGTGCCAGCAGTTTATACAGGGGAAAGCAGTTCTTC. It translates to CASSLYRGKQFF. Full variable domain (missing parts from reference TRBV28 and TRBJ2-1): DVKVTQSSRYLVKRTGEKVFLECVQDMDHENMFWYRQDPGLGLRLIYFSYDVKMKEKGDIPEGYSVSREKKERFSLILESASTNQTSMYLCASSLYRGKQFFGPGTRLTVL.

J is TRBJ1-1 and V is TRBV2, with D possibly TRBD1 on 5 matching bases. The V end was cut by 11 bases, the J end by 3 bases, with 22 bases between. This CDR3 is 15 amino acids long. CDR1 is SNHLY, CDR2 FYNNEI, per germline. In DNA, the CDR3 is TGTGCCGTCCATGATGGGGGGGAGAAGGACACTGAAGCTTTCTTT. Translation gives CAVHDGGEKDTEAFF.